The 30 T cell receptor beta chains in this list originate from one sample, sequenced in a study of T cells in Graves' hyperthyroidism and ophthalmopathy. RNA transcripts served as the template for amplifying TCR beta CDR3 regions. TCR CDR3 regions were first amplified by RT-PCR with HTBI primers. TCRdb independently ran MiXCR on the multiplex PCR reads; one entry per CDR3 protein. This sample has fewer than 350,000 distinct CDR3 sequences, with approximately 16% found just once. The sequencing sample was made of blood. These receptors were collected from a woman aged 50 to 60 with Graves' hyperthyroidism that later progressed to Graves' ophthalmopathy.

This clonotype was seen repeatedly, ten times or more. The chain joins TRBV2 to TRBJ2-2; a weak D match, TRBD1 (5 bases). V lost 5 bases and J 5 bases, leaving 15 bases between the germline ends. The CDR3 is 15 amino acids. Germline V gene sequence: CDR1 SNHLY, CDR2 FYNNEI. The CDR3 is CASSIYTKGTGELFF. For the CDR3, the DNA is TGTGCCAGCAGTATATACACTAAGGGGACCGGGGAGCTGTTTTTT.

This clonotype was counted many times. This rearrangement joins TRBV27 to TRBJ2-7; 9 positions match TRBD1. Germline lookup yields CDR1 MNHEY and CDR2 SMNVEV (reference sequence). This CDR3 contains 14 residues. V lost 4 bases and J lost 5; bases outside the gene matches: 6. The CDR3 nucleotides read TGTGCCAGCAGTTCCCGGGACAGGGTCAACGAGCAGTACTTC. Translated, it gives CASSSRDRVNEQYF.

This clonotype was detected ten times or more. This chain uses TRBV10-3 with TRBJ2-7; 10 nucleotides align to TRBD2. Germline lookup yields CDR1 ENHRY and CDR2 SYGVKD. V shed 4 bases and J 4 bases; nucleotides not matched to a gene: 7. There are 15 residues in the CDR3. The DNA for the CDR3 is TGTGCCATCAGTGCACCTAGCGGGGGAGAATACGAGCAGTACTTC. This translates into CAISAPSGGEYEQYF.

This clonotype was detected many times. The DNA of the CDR3 is TGTGCCAGCTGCAAGCAGCTCAGAGAGACCCAGTACTTC. This sequence encodes CASCKQLRETQYF. This chain joins TRBV12-3 or TRBV12-4 and TRBJ2-5; D remains unclear. The CDR3 runs 13 residues. V gave up 8 bases and J gave up 4 bases, with 14 bases separating them.

Many counts were recorded for this clonotype. The chain has TRBV3-1 and TRBJ2-7; 7 positions match TRBD1. The CDR3 is 15 residues long. The V segment lost 0 bases and the J segment 7 bases; nucleotides outside the gene matches: 9. CDR1 and CDR2 (germline): LGHDT, YNNKEL (reference sequence). As DNA, the CDR3 is TGTGCCAGCAGCCAAGATTCAGCAGGGGGTTATGAGCAGTACTTC. This translates into CASSQDSAGGYEQYF.

The sample holds many counts of this clonotype. The chain's CDR3 is CASSEDPAQGAGFQPQHF. The CDR3 nucleotides are TGTGCCAGCAGTGAAGACCCCGCTCAGGGGGCCGGGTTCCAGCCCCAGCATTTT. The chain recombines TRBV6-1 with TRBJ1-5, with 8 bases matching TRBD1. With V trimmed by 1 base and J by 7 bases, 15 bases remained unmatched. Germline CDR1 is MNHNS and CDR2 is SASEGT. The CDR3 sequence is 18 residues long.

The chain combines TRBV4-2 with TRBJ2-2, with D unresolved. Germline CDR1 is LGHNA and CDR2 is YNFKEQ. This CDR3 region has 16 residues. Trimming took off 5 bases at V and 3 bases at J, with 16 bases between the two ends. The CDR3 loop is CASSIRRSTHTGELFF. The CDR3 region has the DNA TGTGCCAGCAGCATAAGACGGAGCACTCACACCGGGGAGCTGTTTTTT.

Of note for this clonotype: This sequence may be a read error, since a much larger clone differs from it by one base. The chain recombines TRBV5-1 with TRBJ2-3; D tentatively reads TRBD1 or TRBD2 (6 bases each). The CDR3 extends over 16 amino acids. Looked up from germline, CDR1 is SGHRS and CDR2 is YFSETQ. The chain's CDR3 is CASGLEAPRGDNTQYF. The CDR3 DNA follows: TGCGCCAGCGGCTTGGAAGCGCCAAGGGGGGACAATACGCAGTATTTT.

With respect to this clonotype: Since a much larger clone is just one base distant, this may be a read error. V and J are TRBV5-1 and TRBJ2-7, with 13 bases fitting TRBD2. The V gene end was trimmed by 2 bases and the J gene end by 6 bases; junction bases not matched to a gene: 5. The length of the CDR3 is 15 residues. Germline values: CDR1 SGHRS, CDR2 YFSETQ. The CDR3 DNA is TGCGCCAGCAGCTTCAGGACTAGCGGGAGTGGCGAGCAGTACTTC. Translation: CASSFRTSGSGEQYF.

This clonotype was seen more than once but under ten times. The genes are TRBV27 and TRBJ1-2; 9 nucleotides line up with TRBD1. CDR3 length equals 15 residues. Germline V CDR1 and CDR2: MNHEY, SMNVEV (reference sequence). V lost 1 base, J lost 8 bases, and 8 bases stayed unmatched. The CDR3 protein is CASSLFVGTGSGYTF. The CDR3 coding sequence is TGTGCCAGCAGTTTATTCGTAGGGACAGGGTCCGGCTACACCTTC.

This clonotype has ten or more counts. CDR3 region: CASSLLVTLGQAIYNEQFF. CDR3 in DNA: TGTGCCAGCAGTTTATTGGTCACCTTGGGACAGGCGATATACAATGAGCAGTTCTTC. The rearrangement links TRBV28 to TRBJ2-1; TRBD1 matches 8 bases. This CDR3 contains 19 residues. The trim removed 1 base at V and 4 bases at J, leaving 15 bases unmatched. Germline V gives CDR1 MDHEN, CDR2 SYDVKM.

A remark on this clonotype: At one boundary the junction diverges from the germline segment, which might be a read error. The genes are TRBV19 and TRBJ1-3; 8 bases align to TRBD1. In germline, CDR1 is LNHDA, CDR2 SQIVND (reference sequence). The CDR3 runs 17 residues. The chain's CDR3 is CATKDRAFSSGGNTIYF. In nucleotides, the CDR3 is TGTGCCACCAAGGACAGGGCATTTTCTTCTGGAGGAAACACCATATACTTT.

This clonotype was counted at least ten times. Relative to the germline gene, one junction end is altered; a read error may explain this. The chain recombines TRBV5-1 with TRBJ2-3; 10 nucleotides line up with TRBD2. Germline CDR1 is SGHRS and CDR2 is YFSETQ. The CDR3 sequence is 16 residues long. CDR3 protein: CANSLALAGEGDTQYF. Written as DNA, the CDR3 is TGCGCCAACAGCTTGGCCCTAGCGGGAGAGGGGGATACGCAGTATTTT.

This clonotype was observed at least ten times. The J gene is TRBJ1-5, the V gene TRBV28; D possibly corresponds to TRBD1 (6 bases). V was cut by 4 bases and J by 9 bases, with 22 bases left in between. The CDR3 is 16 amino acids. Germline CDR1 reads MDHEN; CDR2 reads SYDVKM. The CDR3, as DNA: TGTGCCAGCAGTTCCTTGGTTTGGACAGAGATTCCGCCCCAGCATTTT. Amino acids: CASSSLVWTEIPPQHF.

This clonotype was counted many times. The chain joins TRBV20-1 to TRBJ2-7; TRBD2 might be the D (6 bases). The CDR3 has 16 amino acids. Trimming took off 0 bases at V and 1 base at J, with 16 bases between the two ends. The germline V gene encodes CDR1 DFQATT and CDR2 SNEGSKA (reference sequence). In DNA form, the CDR3 reads TGCAGTGCTAGAGATCTCGTCGGGAGCCTTTCCTACGAGCAGTACTTC. Translated: CSARDLVGSLSYEQYF.

In this sample, this clonotype turned up many times. V is TRBV20-1 and J is TRBJ2-1, with D perhaps TRBD2 (5 bases). Per the germline V gene, CDR1 is DFQATT and CDR2 is SNEGSKA (reference sequence). This CDR3 is built from 17 residues. Trimming pared 0 bases from V and 1 base from J, leaving 16 bases between. CDR3 region: CSARDLEGGRSYNEQFF. The CDR3 coding sequence is TGCAGTGCTAGAGATCTGGAAGGCGGGCGGTCCTACAATGAGCAGTTCTTC.

In this sample, this clonotype turned up a few times. This chain connects TRBV5-8 to TRBJ2-5; possible D gene TRBD2, 5 bases. The V gene lost 0 bases and the J gene lost 1 base, with 7 bases spanning the gap. CDR1 and CDR2 (germline): SGHTS, YDEGEE. The CDR3 covers 14 residues. The CDR3 spells CASSLGGFQETQYF. The CDR3 bases are TGTGCCAGCAGCTTGGGCGGGTTCCAAGAGACCCAGTACTTC. The full variable domain, completed using reference TRBV5-8 and TRBJ2-5, is EAGVTQSPTHLIKTRGQQATLRCSPISGHTSVYWYQQALGLGLQFLLWYDEGEERNRGNFPPRFSGRQFPNYSSELNVNALELEDSALYLCASSLGGFQETQYFGPGTRLLVL.

Regarding this clonotype: The junction shows a germline mismatch at one end, possibly a read error. This rearrangement joins TRBV11-2 to TRBJ1-1, with 8 bases aligning to TRBD1. The CDR3 totals 14 residues. CDR1 SGHAT and CDR2 FQNNGV come from the germline V gene. CDR3 coding DNA: TGTGTCAGCAGCCGACAGGGGTTGAACACTGAAGCTTTCTTT. It translates to CVSSRQGLNTEAFF.

In this sample, this clonotype turned up many times. The chain recombines TRBV11-1 with TRBJ2-2; 8 nucleotides agree with TRBD2. CDR1 SGHAT and CDR2 FQDESV come from the germline V gene (reference sequence). The CDR3 spans 16 residues. V shed 1 base, J shed 1 base, and the junction held 2 bases outside the gene matches. CDR3 bases: TGTGCCAGCAGCTTAGACCGGGGGGGGAACACCGGGGAGCTGTTTTTT. It encodes CASSLDRGGNTGELFF.

At least ten counts were recorded for this clonotype. This CDR3 reads CASSDDRSSYNSPLHF. The CDR3 bases are TGTGCCAGCAGCGATGACAGGAGCTCCTATAATTCACCCCTCCACTTT. The chain combines TRBV12-3 or TRBV12-4 with TRBJ1-6; D might be TRBD1 (6 bases). Trimming removed 6 bases from V and 0 bases from J, with 12 bases in between. This CDR3 has 16 residues.

This clonotype showed up just a few times. The rearrangement links TRBV6-1 to TRBJ1-2, with D possibly TRBD1 on 6 matching bases. The ends were cut back, 7 bases at V and 4 bases at J, with 13 bases in the middle. The CDR3 sequence is 13 residues long. In germline, CDR1 is MNHNS, CDR2 SASEGT. CDR3 sequence (DNA): TGTGCCAGCACCTCCGGACAGACCTATGGCTACACCTTC. It codes for CASTSGQTYGYTF.

In the case of this clonotype: A much larger clone differs by one base, so this may be a read error. The V gene is TRBV20-1, the J gene TRBJ1-1; D is uncertain. The germline gives CDR1 DFQATT, CDR2 SNEGSKA (reference sequence). The germline V and J ends were trimmed by 8 bases and 0 bases, with 13 bases remaining between them. The CDR3 extends over 13 amino acids. CDR3 bases: TGCAGTACTATACGTACAGTGAACACTGAAGCTTTCTTT. It codes for CSTIRTVNTEAFF.

This clonotype was seen many times. The CDR3 DNA follows: TGTGCCAGCAGCTTTACAGGGGCGAACACCGGGGAGCTGTTTTTT. Encoded protein: CASSFTGANTGELFF. The chain employs TRBV11-2 and TRBJ2-2; 7 bases align to TRBD1. V was clipped by 3 bases and J by 0 bases; unmatched bases: 1. Germline CDR1 reads SGHAT; CDR2 reads FQNNGV. The CDR3 extends over 15 amino acids.

The chain employs TRBV6-1 and TRBJ2-1, with 7 bases fitting TRBD1. CDR3 length equals 17 residues. The ends lost 3 bases at V and 5 bases at J; junction bases unmatched: 13. Germline-derived CDR1 and CDR2 are MNHNS and SASEGT. Written as DNA, the CDR3 is TGTGCCAGCAGTGATGGACACACGGGACAGCAAAACAATGAGCAGTTCTTC. Its translation is CASSDGHTGQQNNEQFF.

This clonotype was detected many times. The J gene is TRBJ1-1, the V gene TRBV29-1; D is perhaps TRBD1 (5 bases). V was trimmed by 6 bases and J by 7 bases, leaving 18 bases between them. Germline V gene data show CDR1 as SQVTM and CDR2 as ANQGSEA. The CDR3 contains 13 residues. The CDR3 loop is CSVGVGMGDEAFF. In DNA form, the CDR3 reads TGCAGCGTCGGGGTGGGGATGGGGGATGAAGCTTTCTTT. Using reference TRBV29-1 and TRBJ1-1 for the parts outside the CDR3, the full variable domain is SAVISQKPSRDICQRGTSLTIQCQVDSQVTMMFWYRQQPGQSLTLIATANQGSEATYESGFVIDKFPISRPNLTFSTLTVSNMSPEDSSIYLCSVGVGMGDEAFFGQGTRLTVV.

The table lists this clonotype with a few counts. The chain joins TRBV5-1 to TRBJ2-5, with 11 bases lining up with TRBD2. Germline values: CDR1 SGHRS, CDR2 YFSETQ. V trimming: 4 bases; J trimming: 4 bases; junction bases outside the gene matches: 9. This CDR3 comprises 16 residues. The CDR3 is CASSPGTSGVGETQYF. CDR3 coding DNA: TGCGCCAGCAGCCCAGGGACTAGCGGAGTAGGAGAGACCCAGTACTTC.

This clonotype turned up a few times. The V and J genes are TRBV6-2 or TRBV6-3 and TRBJ1-3; D unclear. Between the trimmed V and J ends, which lost 5 bases and 0 bases, there was a span of 20 bases. The CDR3 has 18 amino acids. Per germline, CDR1 MNHEY and CDR2 SVGEGT. This CDR3 is CASSPPGGNHLSGNTIYF. The CDR3 nucleotides are TGTGCCAGCAGTCCCCCGGGAGGGAACCACCTCTCTGGAAACACCATATATTTT.

This clonotype was detected only a few times. The chain links TRBV9 to TRBJ2-5; D unresolved. CDR1 and CDR2 from the germline V gene are SGDLS and YYNGEE. This CDR3 contains 13 residues. Trimming took off 0 bases at V and 5 bases at J, with 8 bases between the two ends. CDR3 amino acids: CASSVGSSETQYF. CDR3 sequence (DNA): TGTGCCAGCAGCGTAGGTAGCTCCGAGACCCAGTACTTC.

This clonotype appeared many times. The J gene is TRBJ2-2, the V gene TRBV2; D unclear. Trimming took 3 bases from V and 4 from J, leaving 9 bases between them. The CDR3 covers 14 residues. Germline CDR1 SNHLY, CDR2 FYNNEI. This CDR3 is CASSDRTATGELFF. The CDR3 region has the DNA TGTGCCAGCAGTGATCGAACAGCCACCGGGGAGCTGTTTTTT.

This clonotype has at least ten counts. CDR3 sequence (DNA): TGCGCCAGCAGTGAGACCGGGACACTAATCTACGAGCAGTACTTC. It specifies CASSETGTLIYEQYF. The genes are TRBV10-1 and TRBJ2-7, with TRBD1 as a possible D gene (6 bases). The V gene lost 2 bases and the J gene lost 3 bases, with 14 bases spanning the gap. From germline, CDR1 is WNHNN and CDR2 SYGVQD (reference sequence). This CDR3 is built from 15 residues.